This T cell receptor (beta chain) was identified in a study of shared clonotypes between healthy human individuals. Execution of the assay was at deep level. In replicate PCRs of sorted subsets, roughly 200 ng DNA, approximately 28,000 T cell genomes, was used. This table comes from immunoSEQ multiplex PCR, and its TCRdb copy is limited to in-frame clones, with some not included. The table lists about 700,000 clones, under 95% of them singletons. CD45RO negativity and positive selection for CCR7 defined naive CD8 cells, a population that excluded terminally differentiated effector memory CD45RA+ cells. Germline V gives CDR1 MNHEY, CDR2 SMNVEV (reference sequence). Losses at the gene ends were 4 bases for V and 7 bases for J; bases not matched to a gene: 11. CDR3 length: 15 amino acids.

Sequencing input: naive CD8+ T cells sorted from blood. This sequence originates from a man aged 30-40 years in good health. This sequence joins TRBV27 and TRBJ1-2, with 8 bases that match TRBD1. In DNA, the CDR3 is TGTGCCAGCAGTTCCCTCCGGACAGGGCCAATTGGCTACACCTTC. It is translated as CASSSLRTGPIGYTF.